A selection of T cell receptor beta chains follows, all from one sample in a study of blood T cell repertoires in COVID-19. The table came from immunoSEQ multiplex PCR; TCRdb's copy has only in-frame clones and leaves some out. Of about 97,000 clones listed, about 92% are singletons. Sequences were obtained from peripheral blood. These receptors came from a man between 45 and 60 years old with active COVID-19. The CDR3 runs from the conserved cysteine through the conserved F or W. D genes are given only for firm matches. Only some rows state a clone size, as once, few, many or a class for expanded clones.

J gene,V gene,clone size,D gene,CDR3 DNA,CDR3 protein
TRBJ2-1,TRBV13,-,TRBD2,TGTGCCAGCAGCTTCGAGGGCGGCGGGAGCTCCTACAATGAGCAGTTCTTC,CASSFEGGGSSYNEQFF
TRBJ1-5,TRBV6-5,-,-,TGTGCCAGCAGTTCCGAGGGGGCCCAGCATTTT,CASSSEGAQHF
TRBJ2-1,TRBV7-2,-,TRBD2,TGTGCCAGCAGCTTAGGCGCGGGCGGGGGCAATGAGCAGTTCTTC,CASSLGAGGGNEQFF
TRBJ2-5,TRBV7-2,-,TRBD2,TGTGCCAGCAGCTGGGGACTAGCGGGAGGGCTATGGGAGACCCAGTACTTC,CASSWGLAGGLWETQYF
TRBJ1-2,TRBV19,-,-,TGTGCCAGTAGTACAACAGGACCTAATGGCTACACCTTC,CASSTTGPNGYTF
TRBJ1-5,TRBV28,-,TRBD1,TGTGCCAGCAGTTCAACAGGGGGCCCGAATCAGCCCCAGCATTTT,CASSSTGGPNQPQHF
TRBJ2-7,TRBV29-1,-,TRBD2,TGCAGCGTTGAAGATAAGAAAGAAGGACTGCGGGAGAGGCCCCGTTACGAGCAGTACTTC,CSVEDKKEGLRERPRYEQYF
TRBJ2-4,TRBV4-1,-,TRBD2,TGCGCCAGCAGCCAAGATCGGGAGGGCATTCAGTACTTC,CASSQDREGIQYF
TRBJ2-3,TRBV9,-,-,TGTGCCAGCGCCCGGGGGATGACAGATACGCAGTATTTT,CASARGMTDTQYF
TRBJ2-1,TRBV6-1,-,TRBD2,TGTGCCAGCAGTGAAGCCGGGCGTCGCGGGAGGCTTAATGAGCAGTTCTTC,CASSEAGRRGRLNEQFF
TRBJ2-7,TRBV11-2,-,TRBD1,TGTGCCAGCAGCGACCGGGACAGGGTCACCTACGAGCAGTACTTC,CASSDRDRVTYEQYF
TRBJ2-3,TRBV2,-,-,TGTGCCAGCAGTGAGACCGGGAGTGAGTCAGATACGCAGTATTTT,CASSETGSESDTQYF
TRBJ2-7,TRBV4-1,-,TRBD2,TGCGCCAGCAGCCAACAGGCTAGCGGGAGATCCTACGAGCAGTACTTC,CASSQQASGRSYEQYF
TRBJ1-1,TRBV6-1,-,-,TGTGCCAGCAGTGAGGAGATGAACACTGAAGCTTTCTTT,CASSEEMNTEAFF
TRBJ2-3,TRBV10-3,-,-,TGTGCCATCAGTGAGTTTCTGGGGGCAGGCACAGATACGCAGTATTTT,CAISEFLGAGTDTQYF
TRBJ1-4,TRBV6-5,-,-,TGTGCCAGCAGTTCCCCAGGGGTATCTAATGAAAAACTGTTTTTT,CASSSPGVSNEKLFF
TRBJ1-2,TRBV5-1,once,-,TGCGCCAGCAGCCCCGTCAGGGATCAGAACTATGGCTACACCTTC,CASSPVRDQNYGYTF
TRBJ2-1,TRBV29-1,-,-,TGCAGCGTGGTAGGGGACACCACCTACAATGAGCAGTTCTTC,CSVVGDTTYNEQFF
TRBJ1-4,TRBV18,-,-,TGTGCCAGCTCTTCAGGGTTGGACGGGGAAAAACTGTTTTTT,CASSSGLDGEKLFF
TRBJ2-7,TRBV28,-,-,TGTGCCAGCAGTCCAAAGGGCAGGGCTCCTATGCTGGCCGAGCAGTACTTC,CASSPKGRAPMLAEQYF
TRBJ2-1,TRBV23-1,-,TRBD1,TGCGCCAGCCCCCCCGAGTGGGGACAGCAGTACAATGAGCAGTTCTTC,CASPPEWGQQYNEQFF
TRBJ2-7,TRBV2,-,TRBD2,TGTGCCAGTGCTAGCGGAGAAGACCACGAGCAGTACTTC,CASASGEDHEQYF
TRBJ2-7,TRBV28,-,-,TGTGCCAGCAGAGCCCGGGACACCGTATACGAGCAGTACTTC,CASRARDTVYEQYF
TRBJ2-2,TRBV7-9,-,-,TGTGCCAGCTCCCCTAGGGGAGGCACCGGGGAGCTGTTTTTT,CASSPRGGTGELFF
TRBJ1-6,TRBV10-3,-,-,TGTGCCATCAGTGAGCGGGGGGAATATAATTCACCCCTCCACTTT,CAISERGEYNSPLHF
TRBJ1-4,TRBV6-1,-,TRBD1,TGTGCCAGCAGTGACCTGACAGGGTTAGAACTGTTTTTT,CASSDLTGLELFF
TRBJ2-7,TRBV5-1,-,TRBD2,TGCGCCAGCAGCTTGGACAGCGGGGTGACCTACGAGCAGTACTTC,CASSLDSGVTYEQYF
TRBJ2-1,TRBV2,once,TRBD2,TGTGCCAGCCAACTAGCGGGAGGGAGTAATGAGCAGTTCTTC,CASQLAGGSNEQFF
TRBJ2-7,TRBV30,-,TRBD2,TGTGCCTGGAGCCCGAATCGCGGGGTAGCGGGATCCTACGAGCAGTACTTC,CAWSPNRGVAGSYEQYF
TRBJ1-1,TRBV28,-,-,TGTGCCAGCCCTAGACCCGGACATACGAACACTGAAGCTTTCTTT,CASPRPGHTNTEAFF
TRBJ2-3,TRBV9,-,-,TGTGCCAGCAGCAAACGGACAGTGACAGATACGCAGTATTTT,CASSKRTVTDTQYF
TRBJ2-7,TRBV7-3,-,-,TGTGCCAGCAGCTTATCTAGGGGCTACGAGCAGTACTTC,CASSLSRGYEQYF
TRBJ1-1,TRBV15,-,TRBD1,TGTGCCACCAGCAGAGGGGACAGGGACACTGAAGCTTTCTTT,CATSRGDRDTEAFF
TRBJ2-3,TRBV27,-,TRBD2,TGTGCCAGCAGTCCCACCCTCGGCGGAGCGGGAGGGGGGACAGATACGCAGTATTTT,CASSPTLGGAGGGTDTQYF
TRBJ2-2,TRBV3-1/TRBV3-2,-,TRBD2,TGTGCCAGCAGCCCGGGACTAGCGGGAGGAGGGGAGCTGTTTTTT,CASSPGLAGGGELFF
TRBJ2-7,TRBV2,once,TRBD2,TGTGCCAGCAGGGGGACTAGCGGGAACGTCGGCGAGCAGTACTTC,CASRGTSGNVGEQYF
TRBJ2-1,TRBV7-2,-,TRBD2,TGTGCCAGCAGCTTAGTTGGGAGCGGGGCCTCCTACAATGAGCAGTTCTTC,CASSLVGSGASYNEQFF
TRBJ1-3,TRBV2,-,TRBD1,TGTGCCAGCAGCACAGGGGCTGGAAACACCATATATTTT,CASSTGAGNTIYF
TRBJ1-4,TRBV5-1,-,TRBD1,TGCGCCAGCAGCTTGGGGGACAGGGGGCTTGAAAAACTGTTTTTT,CASSLGDRGLEKLFF
TRBJ2-7,TRBV2,-,-,TGTGCCAGCAGTGAAGGTTGGCAGGGTTCCTACGAGCAGTACTTC,CASSEGWQGSYEQYF
TRBJ2-1,TRBV7-9,-,TRBD2,TGTGCCAGCAGCTCAGCCGGGACTAGCGGGAAGCAGTTCTTC,CASSSAGTSGKQFF
TRBJ2-1,TRBV10-1,-,TRBD2,TGCGCCAGCAGTGATGGCGGGAGCGTCTATGAGCAGTTCTTC,CASSDGGSVYEQFF
TRBJ2-3,TRBV6-2/TRBV6-3,-,TRBD2,TGTGCCAGCAGTCCGGGGGGGACTTCCACAGATACGCAGTATTTT,CASSPGGTSTDTQYF